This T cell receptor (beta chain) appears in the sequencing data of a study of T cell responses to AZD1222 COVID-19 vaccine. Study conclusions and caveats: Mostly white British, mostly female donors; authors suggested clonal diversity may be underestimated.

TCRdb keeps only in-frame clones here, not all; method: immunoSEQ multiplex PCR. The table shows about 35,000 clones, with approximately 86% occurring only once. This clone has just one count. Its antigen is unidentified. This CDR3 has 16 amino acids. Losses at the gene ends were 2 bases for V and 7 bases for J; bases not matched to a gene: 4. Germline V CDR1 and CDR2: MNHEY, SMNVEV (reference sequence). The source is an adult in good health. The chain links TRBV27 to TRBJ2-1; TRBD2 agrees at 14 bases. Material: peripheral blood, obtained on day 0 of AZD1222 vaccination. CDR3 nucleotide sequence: TGTGCCAGCAGTTTAGCCGGGACTAGCGGGAGTAATGAGCAGTTCTTC. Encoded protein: CASSLAGTSGSNEQFF.